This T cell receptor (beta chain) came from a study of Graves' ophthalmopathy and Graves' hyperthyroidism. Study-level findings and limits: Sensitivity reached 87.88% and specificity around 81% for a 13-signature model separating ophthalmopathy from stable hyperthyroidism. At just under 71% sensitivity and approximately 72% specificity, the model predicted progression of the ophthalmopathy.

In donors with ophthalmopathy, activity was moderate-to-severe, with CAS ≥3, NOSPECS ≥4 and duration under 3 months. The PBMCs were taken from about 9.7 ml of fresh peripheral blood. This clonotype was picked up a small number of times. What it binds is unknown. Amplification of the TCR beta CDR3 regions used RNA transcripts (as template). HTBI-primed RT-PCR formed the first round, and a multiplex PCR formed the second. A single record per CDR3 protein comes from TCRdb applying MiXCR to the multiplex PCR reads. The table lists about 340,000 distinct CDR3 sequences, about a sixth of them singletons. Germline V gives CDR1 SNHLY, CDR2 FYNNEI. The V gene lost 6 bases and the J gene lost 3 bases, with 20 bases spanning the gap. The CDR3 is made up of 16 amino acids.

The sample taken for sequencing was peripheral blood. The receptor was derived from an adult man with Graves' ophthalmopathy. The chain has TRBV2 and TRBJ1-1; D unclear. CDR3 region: CASRTPRTSRHTEAFF. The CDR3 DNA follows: TGTGCCAGCAGAACCCCCCGAACAAGTAGGCACACTGAAGCTTTCTTT.